The 18 T cell receptor beta chains reported below all come from one sample, sequenced in a study of identical twins. MiXCR, applied by TCRdb to the 5' RACE reads, yields one record per CDR3 protein. The sample carries around 960,000 distinct CDR3 sequences, more than 9% recorded once. The same specimen was also included in a second study, on yellow fever vaccine responses in identical twins.

Sequences were obtained from PBMCs. The receptors derive from a woman aged 18-35 years in good health.

This clonotype was recorded a few times. The rearrangement joins TRBV19 to TRBJ2-5, with D perhaps TRBD1 or TRBD2 (6 bases each). Germline V gene lookup returns CDR1 LNHDA and CDR2 SQIVND (reference sequence). Trimming stripped 3 bases from V and 5 bases from J, with 10 bases between. This CDR3 has 13 amino acids. The CDR3 DNA sequence: TGTGCCAGTAGTATGACAGGAGGGGAGACCCAGTACTTC. Its protein is CASSMTGGETQYF.

The chain recombines TRBV5-1 with TRBJ1-1; possibly TRBD1 for D (6 bases). The germline V gene has CDR1 SGHRS and CDR2 YFSETQ. There are 15 residues in the CDR3. Trimming took 4 bases from V and 1 from J, leaving 14 bases between them. DNA of the CDR3: TGCGCCAGCAGCCCGGCACAGGGTTGGAACACTGAAGCTTTCTTT. Translating it yields CASSPAQGWNTEAFF. Variable domain in full (rest from reference TRBV5-1 and TRBJ1-1): KAGVTQTPRYLIKTRGQQVTLSCSPISGHRSVSWYQQTPGQGLQFLFEYFSETQRNKGNFPGRFSGRQFSNSRSEMNVSTLELGDSALYLCASSPAQGWNTEAFFGQGTRLTVV.

This clonotype was observed a handful of times. This chain uses TRBV20-1 with TRBJ2-5; no definite D call. Germline V CDR1 and CDR2: DFQATT, SNEGSKA (reference sequence). CDR3 length: 13 amino acids. V lost 0 bases and J lost 3, with 8 bases in between. CDR3 nucleotide sequence: TGCAGTGCTAGAGATGCTAGGAAAGAGACCCAGTACTTC. Amino acids: CSARDARKETQYF.

This clonotype was counted between two and nine times. The chain combines TRBV5-1 with TRBJ2-2; tentatively, D is TRBD2 (6 bases). The V gene lost 0 bases and the J gene lost 3 bases, with 9 bases spanning the gap. Germline loops: CDR1 SGHRS, CDR2 YFSETQ. This CDR3 is 15 amino acids long. Written as DNA, the CDR3 is TGCGCCAGCAGCTTGGAACTAGCAGACACCGGGGAGCTGTTTTTT. Protein product: CASSLELADTGELFF.

The rearrangement links TRBV2 to TRBJ2-7, with unresolved D. Germline V gives CDR1 SNHLY, CDR2 FYNNEI. This CDR3 contains 11 residues. The V gene lost 3 bases and the J gene lost 6 bases, with 6 bases spanning the gap. This chain's CDR3 is CASSDAVEQYF. CDR3 bases: TGTGCCAGCAGTGATGCGGTCGAGCAGTACTTC.

This clonotype was counted a few times. This chain connects TRBV29-1 to TRBJ2-5; no clear D gene. This CDR3 contains 14 residues. Trimming left V 4 bases short and J 0 bases short, with 12 bases between. Per germline, CDR1 SQVTM and CDR2 ANQGSEA. The CDR3 DNA reads as TGCAGCGTTGTAAAGATGGCACACCAAGAGACCCAGTACTTC. This codes for CSVVKMAHQETQYF.

This clonotype was picked up a small number of times. This chain uses TRBV11-1 with TRBJ1-3, with D perhaps matching TRBD1 (5 bases). The CDR3 runs 20 residues. Trimming left V 0 bases short and J 0 bases short, with 21 bases between. CDR1 and CDR2 from the germline V gene are SGHAT and FQDESV (reference sequence). CDR3: CASSLAPIVTGKSSGNTIYF. CDR3 nucleotides: TGTGCCAGCAGCTTAGCGCCCATCGTAACAGGAAAGAGCTCTGGAAACACCATATATTTT. Full variable domain (remainder filled in from reference TRBV11-1 and TRBJ1-3): EAEVAQSPRYKITEKSQAVAFWCDPISGHATLYWYRQILGQGPELLVQFQDESVVDDSQLPKDRFSAERLKGVDSTLKIQPAELGDSAMYLCASSLAPIVTGKSSGNTIYFGEGSWLTVV.

In its sample, this clonotype was seen a few times. The chain uses TRBV24-1 and TRBJ2-2; D unclear. The V end was cut by 8 bases, the J end by 4 bases, with 10 bases between. The CDR3 is 13 residues long. The germline V gene encodes CDR1 KGHDR and CDR2 SFDVKD. The CDR3: CATKRPITGELFF. The CDR3 DNA is TGTGCCACCAAAAGACCAATCACCGGGGAGCTGTTTTTT.

This rearrangement joins TRBV7-3 to TRBJ2-3; D is uncertain. This CDR3 spans 14 amino acids. Trimming cost V 2 bases and J 1 base, with 7 bases left between them. Germline V gives CDR1 SGHTA, CDR2 FQGTGA. Written as DNA, the CDR3 is TGTGCCAGCAGCTTAGACCAGCGCACAGATACGCAGTATTTT. Protein: CASSLDQRTDTQYF.

The rearrangement uses TRBV20-1 and TRBJ2-1; the D gene is possibly TRBD2 (6 bases). The germline CDR1 and CDR2 sequences are DFQATT and SNEGSKA (reference sequence). The CDR3 contains 15 residues. The V end lost 5 bases, the J end lost 0 bases, and 14 bases lay between the germline ends. The CDR3 DNA sequence: TGCAGTGCTCCCCGGCCAGCGGGCTCCTACAATGAGCAGTTCTTC. Protein product: CSAPRPAGSYNEQFF.

This clonotype was counted ten times or more. This chain connects TRBV5-1 to TRBJ2-7, with a weak D call TRBD1 (5 bases). The ends were cut back, 0 bases at V and 6 bases at J, with 7 bases in the middle. Germline V gives CDR1 SGHRS, CDR2 YFSETQ. There are 12 residues in the CDR3. Written as DNA, the CDR3 is TGCGCCAGCAGCTTGGAGGGGATCGAGCAGTACGTC. This translates into CASSLEGIEQYV.

In this sample, this clonotype turned up many times. This chain links TRBV7-9 with TRBJ2-2, with 7 bases fitting TRBD1. Germline assignment: CDR1 SEHNR and CDR2 FQNEAQ (reference sequence). V lost 1 base to trimming and J lost 0 bases; unmatched junction nucleotides: 2. This CDR3 contains 16 residues. This CDR3 is CASSLGTGPNTGELFF. The CDR3 nucleotides are TGTGCCAGCAGCTTAGGGACAGGTCCGAACACCGGGGAGCTGTTTTTT. Combining the CDR3 with reference TRBV7-9 and TRBJ2-2 gives the whole variable domain DTGVSQNPRHKITKRGQNVTFRCDPISEHNRLYWYRQTLGQGPEFLTYFQNEAQLEKSRLLSDRFSAERPKGSFSTLEIQRTEQGDSAMYLCASSLGTGPNTGELFFGEGSRLTVL.

This clonotype was seen a few times. The chain joins TRBV12-3 or TRBV12-4 to TRBJ1-5; 9 bases line up with TRBD1. Trimming took 3 bases from V and 9 from J; bases not matched to a gene: 6. This CDR3 contains 14 residues. DNA of the CDR3: TGTGCCAGCAGTTTGTTGGGACAGGGCCCGCCCCAGCATTTT. This encodes CASSLLGQGPPQHF.

This clonotype appeared a few times. The chain combines TRBV5-1 with TRBJ1-6, with TRBD1 identical over 10 bases. Germline V gene sequence: CDR1 SGHRS, CDR2 YFSETQ. The CDR3 length is 15 residues. V was clipped by 4 bases and J by 9 bases; unmatched bases: 7. CDR3 in amino acids: CASSHGQGGSSPLHF. CDR3 nucleotide sequence: TGCGCCAGCAGCCACGGACAGGGGGGAAGTTCACCCCTCCACTTT.

This clonotype has a handful of counts. This sequence joins TRBV20-1 and TRBJ2-1, with 8 positions matching TRBD2. Germline assignment: CDR1 DFQATT and CDR2 SNEGSKA (reference sequence). The V segment lost 0 bases and the J segment 4 bases; nucleotides outside the gene matches: 2. There are 14 residues in the CDR3. CDR3 region: CSARDSSGYNEQFF. CDR3 nucleotides: TGCAGTGCTAGAGATTCTAGCGGGTACAATGAGCAGTTCTTC.

This clonotype was picked up a small number of times. The chain recombines TRBV20-1 with TRBJ1-2; a weak D match, TRBD1 (5 bases). CDR1 and CDR2 (germline): DFQATT, SNEGSKA (reference sequence). The CDR3 spans 13 residues. V lost 0 bases to trimming and J lost 6 bases, with 11 bases between them. CDR3 sequence reads: CSARDPRDDGYTF. The CDR3 nucleotides are TGCAGTGCTAGAGACCCAAGGGACGATGGCTACACCTTC.

This clonotype came up a few times. The J gene is TRBJ2-1, the V gene TRBV9; maybe TRBD1 (6 bases). V lost 3 bases and J lost 4, with 8 bases in between. The CDR3 runs 13 residues. Per the germline V gene, CDR1 is SGDLS and CDR2 is YYNGEE. CDR3 loop: CASSATGYNEQFF. DNA of the CDR3: TGTGCCAGCAGCGCAACAGGGTACAATGAGCAGTTCTTC.

This clonotype was seen a few times. The CDR3 sequence: CASRRAAGGYTF. The CDR3 bases are TGTGCCAGCAGACGTGCGGCGGGTGGCTACACCTTC. The chain combines TRBV12-3 or TRBV12-4 with TRBJ1-2; no firm D call. The CDR3 is 12 amino acids. The V and J ends lost 6 bases and 7 bases respectively, with 12 bases between them.